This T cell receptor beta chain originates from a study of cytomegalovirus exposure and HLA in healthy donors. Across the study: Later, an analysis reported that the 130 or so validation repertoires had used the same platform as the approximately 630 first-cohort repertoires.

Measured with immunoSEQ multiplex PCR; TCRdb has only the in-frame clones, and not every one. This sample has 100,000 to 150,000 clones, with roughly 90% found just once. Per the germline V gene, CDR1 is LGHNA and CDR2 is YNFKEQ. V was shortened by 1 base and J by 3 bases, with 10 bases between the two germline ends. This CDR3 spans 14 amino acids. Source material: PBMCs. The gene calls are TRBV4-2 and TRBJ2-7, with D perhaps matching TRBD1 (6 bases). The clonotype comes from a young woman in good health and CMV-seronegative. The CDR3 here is CASSQGQAVYEQYF. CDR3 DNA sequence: TGTGCCAGCAGCCAAGGACAGGCGGTCTACGAGCAGTACTTC.